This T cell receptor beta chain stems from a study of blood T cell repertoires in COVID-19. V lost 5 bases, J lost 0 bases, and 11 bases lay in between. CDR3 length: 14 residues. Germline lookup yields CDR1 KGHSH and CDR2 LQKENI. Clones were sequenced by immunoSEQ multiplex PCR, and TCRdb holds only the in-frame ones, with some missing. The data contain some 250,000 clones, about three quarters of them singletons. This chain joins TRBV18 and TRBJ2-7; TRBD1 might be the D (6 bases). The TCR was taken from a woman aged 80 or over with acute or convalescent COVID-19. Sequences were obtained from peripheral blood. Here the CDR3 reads CASSSDRNSYEQYF. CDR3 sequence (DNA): TGTGCCAGCTCATCCGACAGGAACTCCTACGAGCAGTACTTC. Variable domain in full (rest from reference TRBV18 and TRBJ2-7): NAGVMQNPRHLVRRRGQEARLRCSPMKGHSHVYWYRQLPEEGLKFMVYLQKENIIDESGMPKERFSAEFPKEGPSILRIQQVVRGDSAAYFCASSSDRNSYEQYFGPGTRLTVT.